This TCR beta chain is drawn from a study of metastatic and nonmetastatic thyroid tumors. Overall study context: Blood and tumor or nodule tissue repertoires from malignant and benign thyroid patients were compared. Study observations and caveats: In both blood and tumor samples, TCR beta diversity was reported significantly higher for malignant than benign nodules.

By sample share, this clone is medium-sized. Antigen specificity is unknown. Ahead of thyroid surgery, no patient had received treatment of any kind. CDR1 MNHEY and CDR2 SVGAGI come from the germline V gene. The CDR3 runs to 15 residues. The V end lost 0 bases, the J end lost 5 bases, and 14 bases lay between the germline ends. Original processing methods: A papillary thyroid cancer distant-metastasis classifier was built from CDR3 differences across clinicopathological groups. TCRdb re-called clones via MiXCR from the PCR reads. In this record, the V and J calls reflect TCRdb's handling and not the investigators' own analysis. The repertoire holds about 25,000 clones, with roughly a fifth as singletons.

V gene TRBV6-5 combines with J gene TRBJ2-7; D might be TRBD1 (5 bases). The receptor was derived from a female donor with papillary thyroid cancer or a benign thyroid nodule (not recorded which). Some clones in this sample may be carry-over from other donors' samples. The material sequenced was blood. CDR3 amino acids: CASSYSSGPWNEQYF. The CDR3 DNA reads TGTGCCAGCAGTTACTCGTCAGGGCCTTGGAACGAGCAGTACTTC.